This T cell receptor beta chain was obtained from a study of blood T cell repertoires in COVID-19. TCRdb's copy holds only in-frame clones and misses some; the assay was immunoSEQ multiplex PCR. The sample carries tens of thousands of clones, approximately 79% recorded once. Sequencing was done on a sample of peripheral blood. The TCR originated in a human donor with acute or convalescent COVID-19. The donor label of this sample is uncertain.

The CDR3 sequence is CSVVLFGGSYEQYV. The CDR3 DNA is TGCAGCGTTGTTTTGTTCGGGGGATCCTACGAGCAGTACGTC. The rearrangement joins TRBV29-1 to TRBJ2-7; the D gene is possibly TRBD2 (6 bases). The CDR3 length is 14 residues. Trimming removed 4 bases at V and 1 base at J, with 14 bases between. CDR1 is SQVTM, CDR2 ANQGSEA, per germline.